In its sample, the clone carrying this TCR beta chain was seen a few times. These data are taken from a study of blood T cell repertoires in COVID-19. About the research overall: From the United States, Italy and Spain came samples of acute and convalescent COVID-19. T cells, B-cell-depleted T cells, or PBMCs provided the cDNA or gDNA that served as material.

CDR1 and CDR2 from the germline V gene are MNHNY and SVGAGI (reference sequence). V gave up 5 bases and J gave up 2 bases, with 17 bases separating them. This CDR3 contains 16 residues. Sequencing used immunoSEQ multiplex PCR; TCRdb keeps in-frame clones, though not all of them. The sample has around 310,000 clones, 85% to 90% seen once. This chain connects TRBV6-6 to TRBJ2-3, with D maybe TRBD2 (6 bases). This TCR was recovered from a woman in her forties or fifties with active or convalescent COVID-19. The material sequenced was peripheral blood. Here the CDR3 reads CASSGGLRTATDTQYF. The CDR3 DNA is TGTGCCAGCAGTGGTGGACTAAGAACGGCCACAGATACGCAGTATTTT.